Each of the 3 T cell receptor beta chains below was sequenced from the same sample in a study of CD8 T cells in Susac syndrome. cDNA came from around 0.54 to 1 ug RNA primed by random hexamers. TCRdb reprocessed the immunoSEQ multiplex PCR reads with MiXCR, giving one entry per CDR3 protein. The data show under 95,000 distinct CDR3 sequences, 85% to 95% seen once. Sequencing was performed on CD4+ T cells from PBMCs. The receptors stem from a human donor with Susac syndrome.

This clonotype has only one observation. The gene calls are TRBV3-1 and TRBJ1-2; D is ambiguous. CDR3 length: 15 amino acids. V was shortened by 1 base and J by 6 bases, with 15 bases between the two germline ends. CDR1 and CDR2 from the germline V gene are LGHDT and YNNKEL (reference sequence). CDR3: CASSQGVERQNGYTF. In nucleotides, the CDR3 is TGTGCCAGCAGCCAAGGGGTCGAGAGACAAAATGGCTACACCTTC.

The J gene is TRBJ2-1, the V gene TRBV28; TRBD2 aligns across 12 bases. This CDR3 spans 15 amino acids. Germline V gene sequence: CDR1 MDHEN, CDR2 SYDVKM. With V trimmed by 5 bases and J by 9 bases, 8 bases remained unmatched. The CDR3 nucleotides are TGTGCCAGCAGTGTTCTAGCGGGGGGGAGGATTGAGCAGTTCTTC. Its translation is CASSVLAGGRIEQFF.

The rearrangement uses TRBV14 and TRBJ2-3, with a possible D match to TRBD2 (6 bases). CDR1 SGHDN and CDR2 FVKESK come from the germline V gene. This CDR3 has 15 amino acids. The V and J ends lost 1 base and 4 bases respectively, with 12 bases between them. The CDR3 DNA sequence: TGTGCCAGCAGCCAAGTGTTCGGGGGAGCAGATACGCAGTATTTT. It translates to CASSQVFGGADTQYF.